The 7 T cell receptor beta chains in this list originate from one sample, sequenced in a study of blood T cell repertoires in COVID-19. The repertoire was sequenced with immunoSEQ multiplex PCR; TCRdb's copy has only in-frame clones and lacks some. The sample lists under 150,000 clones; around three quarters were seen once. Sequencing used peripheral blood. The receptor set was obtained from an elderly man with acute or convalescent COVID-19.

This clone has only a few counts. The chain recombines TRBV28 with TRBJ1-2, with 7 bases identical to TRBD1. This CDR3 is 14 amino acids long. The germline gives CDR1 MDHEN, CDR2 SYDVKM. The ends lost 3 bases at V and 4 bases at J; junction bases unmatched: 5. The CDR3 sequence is CASSLLYRGYGYTF. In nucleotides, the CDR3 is TGTGCCAGCAGTTTGCTCTACAGGGGCTATGGCTACACCTTC.

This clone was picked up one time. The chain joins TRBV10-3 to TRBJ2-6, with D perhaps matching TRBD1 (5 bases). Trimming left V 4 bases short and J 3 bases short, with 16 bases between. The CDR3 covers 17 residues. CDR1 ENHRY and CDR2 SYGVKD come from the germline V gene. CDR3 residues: CAISAGQGVVGANVLTF. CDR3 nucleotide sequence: TGTGCCATCAGTGCAGGGCAAGGGGTGGTTGGGGCCAACGTCCTGACTTTC.

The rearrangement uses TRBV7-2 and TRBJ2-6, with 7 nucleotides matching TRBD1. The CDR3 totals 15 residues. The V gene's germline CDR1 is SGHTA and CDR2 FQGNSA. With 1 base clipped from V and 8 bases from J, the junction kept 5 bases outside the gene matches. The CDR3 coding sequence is TGTGCCAGCAGCTTAGGAGGGGGCCTGACCAACGTCCTGACTTTC. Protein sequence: CASSLGGGLTNVLTF.

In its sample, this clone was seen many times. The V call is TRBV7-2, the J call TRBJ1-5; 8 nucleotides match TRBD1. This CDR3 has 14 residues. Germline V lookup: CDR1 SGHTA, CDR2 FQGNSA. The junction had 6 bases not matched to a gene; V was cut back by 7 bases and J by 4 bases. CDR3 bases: TGTGCCAGCACCCCAGGGGGCGGGAATCAGCCCCAGCATTTT. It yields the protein CASTPGGGNQPQHF.

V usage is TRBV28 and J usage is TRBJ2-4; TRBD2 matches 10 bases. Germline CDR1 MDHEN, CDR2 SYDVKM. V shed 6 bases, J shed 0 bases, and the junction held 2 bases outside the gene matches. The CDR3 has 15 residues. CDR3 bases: TGTGCCAGCAGAACTAGCGGGGCAGCCAAAAACATTCAGTACTTC. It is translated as CASRTSGAAKNIQYF.

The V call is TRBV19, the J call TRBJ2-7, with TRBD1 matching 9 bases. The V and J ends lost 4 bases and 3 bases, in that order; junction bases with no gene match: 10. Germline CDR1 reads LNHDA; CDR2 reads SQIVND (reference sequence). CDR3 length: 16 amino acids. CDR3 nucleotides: TGTGCCAGTAGTAAAAACTCCGGGACAGGGAGCTACGAGCAGTACTTC. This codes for CASSKNSGTGSYEQYF.

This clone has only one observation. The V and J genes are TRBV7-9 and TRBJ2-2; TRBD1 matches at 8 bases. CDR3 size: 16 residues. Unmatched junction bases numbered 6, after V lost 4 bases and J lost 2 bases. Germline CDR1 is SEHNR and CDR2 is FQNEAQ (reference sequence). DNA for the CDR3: TGTGCCAGCAGCTCAGTGACAGGGGCCAACACCGGGGAGCTGTTTTTT. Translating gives CASSSVTGANTGELFF.